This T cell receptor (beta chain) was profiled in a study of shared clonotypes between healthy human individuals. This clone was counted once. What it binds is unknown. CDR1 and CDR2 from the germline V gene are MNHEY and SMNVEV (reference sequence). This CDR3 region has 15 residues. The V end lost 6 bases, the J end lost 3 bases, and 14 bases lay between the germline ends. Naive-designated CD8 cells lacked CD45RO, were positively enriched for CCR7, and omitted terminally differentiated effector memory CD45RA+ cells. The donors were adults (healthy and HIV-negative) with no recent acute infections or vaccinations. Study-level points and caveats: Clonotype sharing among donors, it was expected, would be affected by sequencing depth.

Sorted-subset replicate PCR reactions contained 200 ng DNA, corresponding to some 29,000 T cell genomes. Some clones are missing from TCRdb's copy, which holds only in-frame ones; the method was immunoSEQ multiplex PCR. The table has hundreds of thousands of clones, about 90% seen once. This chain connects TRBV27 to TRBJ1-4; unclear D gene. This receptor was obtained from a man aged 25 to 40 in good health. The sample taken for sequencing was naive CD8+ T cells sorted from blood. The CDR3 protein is CASRLISAANEKLFF. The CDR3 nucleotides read TGTGCCAGCAGACTAATCTCGGCAGCTAATGAAAAACTGTTTTTT. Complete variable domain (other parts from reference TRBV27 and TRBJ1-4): EAQVTQNPRYLITVTGKKLTVTCSQNMNHEYMSWYRQDPGLGLRQIYYSMNVEVTDKGDVPEGYKVSRKEKRNFPLILESPSPNQTSLYFCASRLISAANEKLFFGSGTQLSVL.